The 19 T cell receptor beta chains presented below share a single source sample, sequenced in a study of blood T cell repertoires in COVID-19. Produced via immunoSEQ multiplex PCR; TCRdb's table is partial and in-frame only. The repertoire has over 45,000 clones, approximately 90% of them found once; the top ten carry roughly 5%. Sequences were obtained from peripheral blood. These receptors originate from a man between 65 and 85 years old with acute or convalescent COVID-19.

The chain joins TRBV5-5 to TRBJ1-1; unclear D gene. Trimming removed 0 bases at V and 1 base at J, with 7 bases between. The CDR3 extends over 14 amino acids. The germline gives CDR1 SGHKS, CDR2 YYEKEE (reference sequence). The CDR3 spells CASSLAVPNTEAFF. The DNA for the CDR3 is TGTGCCAGCAGCTTGGCAGTACCGAACACTGAAGCTTTCTTT. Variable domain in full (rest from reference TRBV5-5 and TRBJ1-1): DAGVTQSPTHLIKTRGQQVTLRCSPISGHKSVSWYQQVLGQGPQFIFQYYEKEERGRGNFPDRFSARQFPNYSSELNVNALLLGDSALYLCASSLAVPNTEAFFGQGTRLTVV.

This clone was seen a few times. This CDR3 reads CASSVGGYGYTF. The CDR3 DNA reads as TGTGCCAGCAGCGTAGGCGGCTATGGCTACACCTTC. V is TRBV9 and J is TRBJ1-2; D is uncertain. The ends were cut back, 0 bases at V and 4 bases at J, with 4 bases in the middle. The germline gives CDR1 SGDLS, CDR2 YYNGEE. CDR3 length equals 12 residues.

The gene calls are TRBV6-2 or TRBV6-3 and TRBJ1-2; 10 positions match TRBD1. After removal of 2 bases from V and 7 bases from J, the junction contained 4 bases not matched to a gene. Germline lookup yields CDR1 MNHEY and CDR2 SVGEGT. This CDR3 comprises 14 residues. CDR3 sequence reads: CASSYLRQGAGYTF. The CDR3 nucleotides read TGTGCCAGCAGTTACCTACGACAGGGGGCTGGCTACACCTTC.

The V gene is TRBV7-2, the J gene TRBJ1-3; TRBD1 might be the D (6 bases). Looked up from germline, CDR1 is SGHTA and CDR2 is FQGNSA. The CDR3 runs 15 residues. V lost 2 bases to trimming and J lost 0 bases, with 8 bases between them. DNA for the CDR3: TGTGCCAGCAGCTTAACACAGGGCTCTGGAAACACCATATATTTT. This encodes CASSLTQGSGNTIYF.

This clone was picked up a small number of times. CDR3 region: CASSSGLAGVYNEQFF. CDR3 in DNA: TGTGCCAGCAGTTCTGGACTAGCGGGGGTCTACAATGAGCAGTTCTTC. The chain joins TRBV6-5 to TRBJ2-1, with TRBD2 matching 13 bases. Germline values: CDR1 MNHEY, CDR2 SVGAGI. The CDR3 spans 16 residues. V lost 4 bases to trimming and J lost 3 bases; unmatched junction nucleotides: 3.

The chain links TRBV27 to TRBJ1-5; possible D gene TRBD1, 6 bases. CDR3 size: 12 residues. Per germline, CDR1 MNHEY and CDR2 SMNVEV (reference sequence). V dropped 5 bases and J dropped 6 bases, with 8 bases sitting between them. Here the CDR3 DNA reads TGTGCCAGCAGTCCCAGGGGTCAGCCCCAGCATTTT. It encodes CASSPRGQPQHF.

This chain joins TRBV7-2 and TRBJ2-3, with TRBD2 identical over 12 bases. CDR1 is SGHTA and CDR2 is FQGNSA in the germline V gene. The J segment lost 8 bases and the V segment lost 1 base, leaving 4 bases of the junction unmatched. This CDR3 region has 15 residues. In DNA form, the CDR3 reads TGTGCCAGCAGCTTAGGGGCTAGCGGGGGGGGTACGCAGTATTTT. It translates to CASSLGASGGGTQYF.

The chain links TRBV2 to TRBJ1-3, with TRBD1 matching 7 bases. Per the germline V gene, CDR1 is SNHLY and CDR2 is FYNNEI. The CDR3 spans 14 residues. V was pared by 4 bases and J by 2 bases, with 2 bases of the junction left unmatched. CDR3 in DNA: TGTGCCAGCAGTGCCGGACAGGCTGGAAACACCATATATTTT. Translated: CASSAGQAGNTIYF.

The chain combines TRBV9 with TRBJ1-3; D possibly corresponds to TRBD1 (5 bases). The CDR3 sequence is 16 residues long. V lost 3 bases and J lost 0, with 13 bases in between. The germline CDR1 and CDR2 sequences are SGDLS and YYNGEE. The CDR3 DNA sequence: TGTGCCAGCAGCGACCCGACAGCTAGCTCTGGAAACACCATATATTTT. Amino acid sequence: CASSDPTASSGNTIYF.

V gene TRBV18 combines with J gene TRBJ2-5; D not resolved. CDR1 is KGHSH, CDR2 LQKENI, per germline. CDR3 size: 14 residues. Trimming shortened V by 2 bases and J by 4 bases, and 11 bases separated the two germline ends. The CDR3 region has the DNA TGTGCCAGCTCACCATGGGCAAAAGGAGAGACCCAGTACTTC. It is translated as CASSPWAKGETQYF. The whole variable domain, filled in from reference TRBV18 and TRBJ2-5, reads NAGVMQNPRHLVRRRGQEARLRCSPMKGHSHVYWYRQLPEEGLKFMVYLQKENIIDESGMPKERFSAEFPKEGPSILRIQQVVRGDSAAYFCASSPWAKGETQYFGPGTRLLVL.

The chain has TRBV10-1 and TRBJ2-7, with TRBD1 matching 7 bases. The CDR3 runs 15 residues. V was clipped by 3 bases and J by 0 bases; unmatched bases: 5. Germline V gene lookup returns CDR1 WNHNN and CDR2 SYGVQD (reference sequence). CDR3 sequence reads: CASSEDGQVSYEQYF. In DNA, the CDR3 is TGCGCCAGCAGTGAAGACGGACAGGTCTCCTACGAGCAGTACTTC.

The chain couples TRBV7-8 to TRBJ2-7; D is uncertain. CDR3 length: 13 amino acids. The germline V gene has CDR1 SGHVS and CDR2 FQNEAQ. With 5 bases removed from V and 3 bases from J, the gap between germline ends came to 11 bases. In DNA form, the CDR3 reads TGTGCCAGCAGCCTCTACAGAGACTACGAGCAGTACTTC. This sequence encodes CASSLYRDYEQYF.

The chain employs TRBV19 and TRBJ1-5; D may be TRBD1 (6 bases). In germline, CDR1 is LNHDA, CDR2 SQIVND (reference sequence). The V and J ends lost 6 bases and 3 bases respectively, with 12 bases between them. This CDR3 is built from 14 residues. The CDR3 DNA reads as TGTGCCAGTAGCTGGGGGCCCGCCAATCAGCCCCAGCATTTT. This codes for CASSWGPANQPQHF.

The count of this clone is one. Here the CDR3 reads CASSRATGANEKLFF. The DNA of the CDR3 is TGCGCCAGCAGCCGGGCGACAGGGGCTAATGAAAAACTGTTTTTT. The V gene is TRBV4-1, the J gene TRBJ1-4; 8 nucleotides agree with TRBD1. This CDR3 comprises 15 residues. V lost 4 bases, J lost 3 bases, and 4 bases stayed unmatched. Germline V gives CDR1 MGHRA, CDR2 YSYEKL.

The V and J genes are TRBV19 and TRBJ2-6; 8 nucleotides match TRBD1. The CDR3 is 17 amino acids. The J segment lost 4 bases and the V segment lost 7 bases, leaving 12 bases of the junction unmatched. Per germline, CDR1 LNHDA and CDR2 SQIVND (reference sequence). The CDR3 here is CASTWPAGGIGANVLTF. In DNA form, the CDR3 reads TGTGCCAGTACTTGGCCCGCAGGGGGCATCGGGGCCAACGTCCTGACTTTC.

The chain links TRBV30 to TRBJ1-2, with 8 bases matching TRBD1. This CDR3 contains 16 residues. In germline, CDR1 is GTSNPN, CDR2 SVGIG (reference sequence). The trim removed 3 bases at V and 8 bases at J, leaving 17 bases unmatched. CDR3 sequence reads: CAWRGPGQGGARGYTF. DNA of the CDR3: TGTGCCTGGAGAGGGCCTGGACAGGGAGGGGCGCGAGGCTACACCTTC.

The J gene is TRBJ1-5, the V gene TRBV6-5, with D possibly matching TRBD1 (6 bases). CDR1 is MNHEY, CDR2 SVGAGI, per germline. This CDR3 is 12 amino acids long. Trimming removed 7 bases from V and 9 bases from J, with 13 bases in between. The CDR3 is CASNREHGPQHF. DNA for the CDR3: TGTGCCAGCAACAGGGAGCACGGGCCCCAGCATTTT.

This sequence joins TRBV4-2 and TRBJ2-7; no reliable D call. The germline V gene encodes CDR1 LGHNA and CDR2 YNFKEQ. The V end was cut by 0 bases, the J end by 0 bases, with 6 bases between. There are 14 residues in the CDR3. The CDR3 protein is CASSQDDISYEQYF. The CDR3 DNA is TGTGCCAGCAGCCAAGATGACATCTCCTACGAGCAGTACTTC.

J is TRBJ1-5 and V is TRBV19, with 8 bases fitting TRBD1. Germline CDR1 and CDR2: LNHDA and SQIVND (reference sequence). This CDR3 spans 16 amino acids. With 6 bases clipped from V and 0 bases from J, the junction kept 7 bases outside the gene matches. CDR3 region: CASRSAGQGSNQPQHF. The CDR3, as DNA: TGTGCCAGTAGAAGCGCTGGACAGGGTAGCAATCAGCCCCAGCATTTT.